This T cell receptor (beta chain) was retrieved from a study of breast tumors, draining lymph nodes, adjacent tissues. The lymph nodes were axillary draining lymph nodes from breast cancer patients. This clonotype was picked up many times. Its specificity is not known. The study's findings and limits: The data were judged consistent with most tumor T cells coming from lymph node and expanding in tumor. Compared with lymph nodes, tumors were less diverse; compared with nontumor tissue, more. Compared with basal-like, luminal-like tumors shared significantly more repertoire with nontumor tissue.

TCRdb processed the multiplex PCR reads anew with MiXCR; each CDR3 protein has one entry. Among 290,000 or so distinct CDR3 sequences listed, more than 30% were seen once. CDR3 length: 16 amino acids. V lost 6 bases, J lost 4 bases, and 6 bases stayed unmatched. In germline, CDR1 is SNHLY, CDR2 FYNNEI. The clonotype comes from a female donor with breast cancer. Some clones in this sample may be carry-over from other donors' samples. Sequencing input: axillary lymph node tissue. The chain recombines TRBV2 with TRBJ2-5; TRBD2 aligns across 15 bases. CDR3 sequence reads: CASRPRTSGRGETQYF. DNA of the CDR3: TGTGCCAGCAGGCCTCGGACTAGCGGGAGGGGAGAGACCCAGTACTTC.